The sample holds a few counts of the clone carrying this TCR beta chain. The record originates from a study of T cells after yellow fever vaccination. From germline, CDR1 is SGDLS and CDR2 YYNGEE. The CDR3 consists of 15 residues. Trimming took 4 bases from V and 6 from J, leaving 17 bases between them. TCRdb reprocessed the 5' RACE reads via MiXCR and lists one record per CDR3 protein. Of some 670,000 distinct CDR3 sequences listed, 9% to 15% are singletons. This chain joins TRBV9 and TRBJ2-1; a weak D match, TRBD1 (6 bases). The origin of this receptor is a man between 25 and 39 years old who received the YFV17D yellow fever vaccine. The source material was PBMCs, sampled on the day of the yellow fever booster vaccination. The CDR3 sequence is CASSPPPGEGNEQFF. As DNA, the CDR3 is TGTGCCAGCAGCCCCCCTCCAGGGGAAGGCAATGAGCAGTTCTTC.